These T cell receptor beta chains were read from a single sample in a study of blood T cell repertoires in COVID-19. Here immunoSEQ multiplex PCR was the method, and the copy in TCRdb shows in-frame clones only, minus some. The data contain 250,000 to 300,000 clones, about nine tenths of them singletons. Sequencing was carried out using PBMCs or T cells enriched from blood (not recorded which). These receptors all stem from a woman aged 35 to 49 who had recovered from COVID-19. Both conserved end residues are part of each CDR3. The order of the fields is V gene, CDR3 length, D gene, J gene, clone size, CDR3 protein, CDR3 DNA. A D gene is named only where the DNA matches it firmly. Clone size is given for some rows only: seen once, a few or many times, or a class if the clone is expanded.

v_gene: TRBV5-4
len: 14
d_gene: NA
j_gene: TRBJ2-5
abundance: NA
CDR3aa: CASSLSQDKETQYF
CDR3nt: TGTGCCAGCAGCTTGAGCCAGGATAAAGAGACCCAGTACTTC

v_gene: TRBV11-2
len: 13
d_gene: TRBD1
j_gene: TRBJ1-2
abundance: NA
CDR3aa: CASSPDRGYGYTF
CDR3nt: TGTGCCAGCAGCCCGGACAGGGGGTATGGCTACACCTTC

v_gene: TRBV25-1
len: 15
d_gene: TRBD2
j_gene: TRBJ2-1
abundance: NA
CDR3aa: CASSGSGGSYNEQFF
CDR3nt: TGTGCCAGCAGTGGAAGCGGGGGGTCCTACAATGAGCAGTTCTTC

v_gene: TRBV20-1
len: 11
d_gene: TRBD1
j_gene: TRBJ1-2
abundance: NA
CDR3aa: CSAITGDGYTF
CDR3nt: TGCAGTGCTATAACAGGGGATGGCTACACCTTC

v_gene: TRBV7-3
len: 13
d_gene: NA
j_gene: TRBJ1-2
abundance: NA
CDR3aa: CASSLTPEYGYTF
CDR3nt: TGTGCCAGCAGCTTAACCCCCGAGTATGGCTACACCTTC

v_gene: TRBV7-2
len: 14
d_gene: NA
j_gene: TRBJ2-1
abundance: once
CDR3aa: CASSPWTVYNEQFF
CDR3nt: TGTGCCAGCAGCCCTTGGACAGTCTACAATGAGCAGTTCTTC

v_gene: TRBV5-1
len: 14
d_gene: TRBD1
j_gene: TRBJ1-1
abundance: NA
CDR3aa: CASSPEGQSTEAFF
CDR3nt: TGCGCCAGCAGCCCGGAGGGACAGAGCACTGAAGCTTTCTTT

v_gene: TRBV5-1
len: 16
d_gene: TRBD2
j_gene: TRBJ2-3
abundance: NA
CDR3aa: CASSLAAGGPTDTQYF
CDR3nt: TGCGCCAGCAGCTTGGCGGCGGGAGGTCCCACAGATACGCAGTATTTT

v_gene: TRBV18
len: 15
d_gene: TRBD1
j_gene: TRBJ1-6
abundance: NA
CDR3aa: CASSPGQGVGSPLHF
CDR3nt: TGTGCCAGCTCACCAGGACAGGGAGTCGGTTCACCCCTCCACTTT

v_gene: TRBV3-1/TRBV3-2
len: 14
d_gene: TRBD1
j_gene: TRBJ2-1
abundance: NA
CDR3aa: CASSKAGGFFEQFF
CDR3nt: TGTGCCAGCTCTAAGGCAGGGGGTTTTTTTGAGCAGTTCTTC

v_gene: TRBV2
len: 12
d_gene: NA
j_gene: TRBJ2-5
abundance: NA
CDR3aa: CASKSAGETQYF
CDR3nt: TGTGCCAGCAAGTCAGCGGGAGAGACCCAGTACTTC

v_gene: TRBV6-1
len: 12
d_gene: NA
j_gene: TRBJ1-1
abundance: NA
CDR3aa: CASSEGRGFAFF
CDR3nt: TGTGCCAGCAGTGAGGGAAGGGGCTTTGCTTTCTTT

v_gene: TRBV5-1
len: 14
d_gene: NA
j_gene: TRBJ1-1
abundance: few
CDR3aa: CASSPAGQKREAFF
CDR3nt: TGCGCCAGCAGCCCGGCCGGACAGAAGCGTGAAGCTTTCTTT

v_gene: TRBV6-5
len: 14
d_gene: TRBD1
j_gene: TRBJ1-4
abundance: NA
CDR3aa: CASSPGTGYEKLFF
CDR3nt: TGTGCCAGCAGCCCCGGGACAGGGTATGAAAAACTGTTTTTT

v_gene: TRBV28
len: 14
d_gene: NA
j_gene: TRBJ1-1
abundance: few
CDR3aa: CASLVPRPNTEAFF
CDR3nt: TGTGCCAGCCTCGTCCCTAGGCCGAACACTGAAGCTTTCTTT

v_gene: TRBV4-1
len: 16
d_gene: TRBD1
j_gene: TRBJ1-4
abundance: NA
CDR3aa: CASSQRYGQGVEKLFF
CDR3nt: TGCGCCAGCAGCCAACGTTACGGACAGGGGGTGGAAAAACTGTTTTTT

v_gene: TRBV11-2
len: 11
d_gene: NA
j_gene: TRBJ2-3
abundance: NA
CDR3aa: CASSPRDTQYF
CDR3nt: TGTGCCAGCAGCCCCAGAGATACGCAGTATTTT

v_gene: TRBV18
len: 15
d_gene: NA
j_gene: TRBJ1-2
abundance: NA
CDR3aa: CASSPIRDGSDGYTF
CDR3nt: TGTGCCAGCTCACCAATCAGGGATGGAAGCGATGGCTACACCTTC

v_gene: TRBV29-1
len: 14
d_gene: NA
j_gene: TRBJ1-4
abundance: once
CDR3aa: CSVLAGATNEKLFF
CDR3nt: TGCAGCGTCCTAGCGGGGGCAACTAATGAAAAACTGTTTTTT

v_gene: TRBV7-9
len: 14
d_gene: NA
j_gene: TRBJ1-2
abundance: NA
CDR3aa: CASSLAPGAYGYTF
CDR3nt: TGTGCCAGCAGCTTAGCGCCAGGTGCCTATGGCTACACCTTC

v_gene: TRBV5-1
len: 13
d_gene: TRBD1
j_gene: TRBJ1-1
abundance: NA
CDR3aa: CASSPDRVTEAFF
CDR3nt: TGCGCCAGCAGCCCAGACAGGGTCACTGAAGCTTTCTTT

v_gene: TRBV18
len: 12
d_gene: NA
j_gene: TRBJ2-7
abundance: once
CDR3aa: CASSPGGDEQYF
CDR3nt: TGTGCCAGCTCACCAGGCGGGGACGAGCAGTACTTC

v_gene: TRBV7-8
len: 15
d_gene: TRBD1
j_gene: TRBJ1-6
abundance: NA
CDR3aa: CASSPDRDFNSPLHF
CDR3nt: TGTGCCAGCAGCCCCGACAGGGATTTTAATTCACCCCTCCACTTT

v_gene: TRBV4-2
len: 15
d_gene: TRBD1
j_gene: TRBJ1-1
abundance: NA
CDR3aa: CASSQDHRGVTEAFF
CDR3nt: TGTGCCAGCAGCCAAGATCACAGGGGAGTTACTGAAGCTTTCTTT

v_gene: TRBV2
len: 14
d_gene: NA
j_gene: TRBJ1-2
abundance: NA
CDR3aa: CASSGRERSYGYTF
CDR3nt: TGTGCCAGCAGTGGAAGGGAGAGGTCCTATGGCTACACCTTC

v_gene: TRBV19
len: 16
d_gene: NA
j_gene: TRBJ1-5
abundance: NA
CDR3aa: CASIQGGAYSNQPQHF
CDR3nt: TGTGCCAGCATCCAAGGCGGTGCTTATAGCAATCAGCCCCAGCATTTT

v_gene: TRBV20-1
len: 16
d_gene: TRBD2
j_gene: TRBJ2-3
abundance: once
CDR3aa: CSASSGLAGGTDTQYF
CDR3nt: TGCAGTGCTAGTTCAGGACTAGCGGGGGGCACAGATACGCAGTATTTT

v_gene: TRBV10-3
len: 16
d_gene: NA
j_gene: TRBJ1-4
abundance: NA
CDR3aa: CAISESGPQTNEKLFF
CDR3nt: TGTGCCATCAGTGAGTCGGGGCCGCAAACTAATGAAAAACTGTTTTTT

v_gene: TRBV18
len: 11
d_gene: NA
j_gene: TRBJ2-7
abundance: NA
CDR3aa: CASSPNYEQYF
CDR3nt: TGTGCCAGCTCCCCCAACTACGAGCAGTACTTC

v_gene: TRBV6-5
len: 14
d_gene: TRBD1
j_gene: TRBJ2-7
abundance: once
CDR3aa: CASSPRGSSYEQYF
CDR3nt: TGTGCCAGCAGTCCCAGGGGGAGCTCCTACGAGCAGTACTTC

v_gene: TRBV23-1
len: 12
d_gene: NA
j_gene: TRBJ1-1
abundance: NA
CDR3aa: CASSPGNTEAFF
CDR3nt: TGCGCCAGCAGTCCAGGGAACACTGAAGCTTTCTTT

v_gene: TRBV18
len: 15
d_gene: NA
j_gene: TRBJ1-6
abundance: few
CDR3aa: CASSPRFGENSPLHF
CDR3nt: TGTGCCAGCTCACCCAGGTTCGGGGAAAATTCACCCCTCCACTTT

v_gene: TRBV7-6
len: 15
d_gene: NA
j_gene: TRBJ2-2
abundance: many
CDR3aa: CASRPLEYNTGELFF
CDR3nt: TGTGCCAGCAGACCCCTGGAGTATAACACCGGGGAGCTGTTTTTT

v_gene: TRBV27
len: 15
d_gene: TRBD1
j_gene: TRBJ2-7
abundance: NA
CDR3aa: CASSLGTGEIYEQYF
CDR3nt: TGTGCCAGCAGTTTGGGGACAGGGGAAATCTACGAGCAGTACTTC

v_gene: TRBV5-1
len: 14
d_gene: NA
j_gene: TRBJ1-2
abundance: NA
CDR3aa: CASSTGSLNYGYTF
CDR3nt: TGCGCCAGCAGCACAGGAAGCTTGAACTATGGCTACACCTTC

v_gene: TRBV25-1
len: 15
d_gene: NA
j_gene: TRBJ1-6
abundance: NA
CDR3aa: CASSGGITYNSPLHF
CDR3nt: TGTGCCAGCAGTGGAGGGATTACCTATAATTCACCCCTCCACTTT

v_gene: TRBV5-1
len: 15
d_gene: NA
j_gene: TRBJ2-2
abundance: NA
CDR3aa: CASSFGGRGTGELFF
CDR3nt: TGCGCCAGCAGCTTTGGGGGCCGGGGAACCGGGGAGCTGTTTTTT

v_gene: TRBV9
len: 15
d_gene: TRBD1
j_gene: TRBJ2-1
abundance: NA
CDR3aa: CASSDRGDQYNEQFF
CDR3nt: TGTGCCAGCAGCGACAGGGGCGATCAATACAATGAGCAGTTCTTC

v_gene: TRBV2
len: 15
d_gene: TRBD1
j_gene: TRBJ1-4
abundance: NA
CDR3aa: CASSKTGANVEKLFF
CDR3nt: TGTGCCAGCAGTAAAACAGGGGCAAATGTTGAAAAACTGTTTTTT

v_gene: TRBV6-4
len: 17
d_gene: NA
j_gene: TRBJ1-3
abundance: NA
CDR3aa: CASRALWDTLSGNTIYF
CDR3nt: TGTGCCAGCAGGGCTTTATGGGACACCCTCTCTGGAAACACCATATATTTT